Listed below are T cell receptor beta chains from one sample, sequenced in a study of prognosis after radiotherapy for stage I lung cancer. From the multiplex PCR reads, TCRdb called clonotypes with MiXCR, one entry per CDR3 protein. Here the sample spans fewer than 40,000 distinct CDR3 sequences, nearly 35% being singletons. Sequenced here: PBMCs, sampled before or after stereotactic body radiation therapy (not recorded which). These receptors came from a donor aged 50 or older with non-small cell lung cancer. Both conserved end residues are part of each CDR3. The D gene is left open where the match is weak. A clone size is listed for some rows: how often the clone was seen (once, few, many), or a class if it is expanded.

TRBV5-1	TRBD1	-	TRBJ1-2	TGCGCCAGCAGCCCGGCCGGGACAGGTAACTATGTCTACACCTTC	CASSPAGTGNYVYTF
TRBV4-1	-	-	TRBJ1-6	TGCGCCAGCAGCCAAGATAGGGGGACAAGGGATTCACCCCTCCACTTT	CASSQDRGTRDSPLHF
TRBV28	-	once	TRBJ2-5	TGTGCCAGCAGTTTAAGAAAACAAGAGACCCAGTACTTC	CASSLRKQETQYF
TRBV12-3/TRBV12-4	TRBD1	many	TRBJ1-1	TGTGCCAGCAGTAGCTCAGGGGGCTGGACTGAAGCTTTCTTT	CASSSSGGWTEAFF
TRBV11-2	-	-	TRBJ1-5	TGTGCCAGCAGCTTAGATGGCAGGAATAGCAATCAGCCCCAGCATTTT	CASSLDGRNSNQPQHF
TRBV27	-	few	TRBJ2-7	TGTGCCAGCAGTTTAAGGAAGGGGGGCTACGAGCAGTACTTC	CASSLRKGGYEQYF
TRBV2	-	many	TRBJ1-2	TGTGCCAGCAGTGAGGCCAGGGGTAGTTCTGGCTACACCTTC	CASSEARGSSGYTF
TRBV10-3	-	many	TRBJ1-4	TGTGCCATCAAGAACGAGGCGGGACGGCGAACTAATGAAAAACTGTTTTTT	CAIKNEAGRRTNEKLFF
TRBV24-1	TRBD1	many	TRBJ2-3	TGTGCCACCAGCCACCGGGACAGGGCTTTCACAGATACGCAGTATTTT	CATSHRDRAFTDTQYF
TRBV5-1	-	many	TRBJ2-5	TGCGCCAGCAGCTTGCGGGGGGCGGTGGAGACCCAGTACTTC	CASSLRGAVETQYF
TRBV6-1	-	many	TRBJ2-7	TGTGCCAGCAAACTCGGGGTAGCGGACAATAACCCCTACGAGCAGTACTTC	CASKLGVADNNPYEQYF
TRBV5-1	TRBD1	many	TRBJ2-3	TGCGCCAGCAGCGCCACAGGGGACCCTCGCACAGATACGCAGTATTTT	CASSATGDPRTDTQYF
TRBV5-4	-	many	TRBJ1-5	TGTGCCAGCAGCTTGTTCAATCAGCCCCAGCATTTT	CASSLFNQPQHF
TRBV28	TRBD2	once	TRBJ2-1	TGCGCCAGCAGGAGATCTAGCGGGGGGCATTACAATGAGCAGTTCTTC	CASRRSSGGHYNEQFF
TRBV24-1	-	many	TRBJ1-2	TGTGCCACTAGCGTAGGCCCGCCCGCTAACTATGGCTACACCTTC	CATSVGPPANYGYTF
TRBV5-1	TRBD2	-	TRBJ2-7	TGCGCCAGCAGCTTGGCCACTAGCGGGGGGCTATACGAGCAGTACTTC	CASSLATSGGLYEQYF
TRBV19	-	many	TRBJ1-3	TGTGCCAGTAGTATATCGGCCCTCTCTGGAAACACCATATATTTT	CASSISALSGNTIYF
TRBV27	-	-	TRBJ2-7	TGTGCCAGCAGACGGAATAGAGTAGGCTACGAGCAGTACTTC	CASRRNRVGYEQYF
TRBV6-1	TRBD1	-	TRBJ1-2	TGTGCCAGCAGCTCACAGGGGGCTAGCTATGGCTACACATTC	CASSSQGASYGYTF
TRBV19	-	many	TRBJ1-1	TGTGCCAGTAGTAAGCCGGACGGGTCTGGGGACACTGAAGCTTTCTTT	CASSKPDGSGDTEAFF
TRBV5-1	-	-	TRBJ2-7	TGCGCCAGCAGCTTTCTCGGTCCGACAGTGATCGACGAGCAGTACTTC	CASSFLGPTVIDEQYF
TRBV20-1	-	-	TRBJ2-3	TGCAGTGCTAGAGGACGTGGTTTATATACGCAGTATTTT	CSARGRGLYTQYF
TRBV6-1	-	-	TRBJ1-6	TGTGCCAGCAGTGATAAGTTCCACCTAAATAATTCACCCCTCCACTTT	CASSDKFHLNNSPLHF
TRBV6-2/TRBV6-3	-	-	TRBJ1-1	TGTGCCAGCAGTCAAACAGGGTGGGTAGGGAACACTGAAGCTTTCTTT	CASSQTGWVGNTEAFF
TRBV30	-	medium-sized	TRBJ1-6	TGTGCCTGGAGAGATGCAGGGTATAATTCACCCCTCCACTTT	CAWRDAGYNSPLHF
TRBV6-1	TRBD2	-	TRBJ2-1	TGTGCCAGCAGTGCCCCTAGCGGGGGGGCCTGGAATGAGCAGTTCTTC	CASSAPSGGAWNEQFF
TRBV6-1	TRBD1	many	TRBJ1-4	TGTGCCAGCAGGAGACAGGGCGTAGGTGAAAAACTGTTTTTT	CASRRQGVGEKLFF
TRBV2	TRBD1	many	TRBJ1-1	TGTGCCAGCAGTGGGCGACAGGGGGCATTGGAAGCTTTCTTT	CASSGRQGALEAFF
TRBV19	-	-	TRBJ1-2	TGTGCCAGTAGTGAGGTTCGCTATGGCTACACCTTC	CASSEVRYGYTF
TRBV7-9	-	many	TRBJ1-1	TGTGCCAGCAGCAAGGGGTCCGGATTCATGAACACTGAAGCTTTCTTT	CASSKGSGFMNTEAFF
TRBV12-3/TRBV12-4	TRBD1	-	TRBJ1-2	TGTGCCAGCAGGGATTTGACAGGGGGCGCCGGTGGCTACACCTTC	CASRDLTGGAGGYTF
TRBV13	TRBD1	many	TRBJ1-6	TGTGCCAGCAGCGGGGGGACAGGGAATTCACCCCTCCACTTT	CASSGGTGNSPLHF
TRBV5-1	-	many	TRBJ2-2	TGCGCCAGCAGCCGGGGACTCGAGGGCACCGGGGAGCTGTTTTTT	CASSRGLEGTGELFF
TRBV5-8	-	many	TRBJ2-1	TGTGCCAGCAGCTTGTTAATCGGAGCCGGAACAGGGGAGCAGTTCTTC	CASSLLIGAGTGEQFF
TRBV6-1	-	-	TRBJ2-7	TGTGCCAGCAGTGAAGTGGAACGGTACTTC	CASSEVERYF
TRBV6-2/TRBV6-3	-	-	TRBJ1-6	TGTGCCAGCAGTGAACTCTGGGAGGGATCACCCCTCCACTTT	CASSELWEGSPLHF
TRBV19	TRBD2	many	TRBJ2-7	TGTGCCAGTAAATCGGGGACTAGCGGGAGGACCCCCTACGAGCAGTACTTC	CASKSGTSGRTPYEQYF
TRBV9	TRBD1	-	TRBJ2-4	TGTGCCAGCAGCATGGGACAGGGTCACTTCAAAAACATTCAGTACTTC	CASSMGQGHFKNIQYF
TRBV27	-	many	TRBJ1-5	TGTGCCAGCAGTTTATCAGCGTTTAACGGACTGAATCAGCCCCAGCATTTT	CASSLSAFNGLNQPQHF
TRBV7-9	-	many	TRBJ1-1	TGTGCCAGCAGCACCCCGGGGGGTGGGACTGAAGCTTTCTTT	CASSTPGGGTEAFF
TRBV3-1	-	many	TRBJ2-7	TGTGCCAGCAGCCAAGTAGGTTTCGAGCAGTACTTC	CASSQVGFEQYF
TRBV5-1	-	many	TRBJ1-1	TGCGCCAGCAGCTTGGAGGAGAACACTGAAGCTTTCTTT	CASSLEENTEAFF
TRBV27	TRBD1	many	TRBJ2-3	TGTGCCAGCAGTGACTCGGGACAGGGGGCTGCAGATACGCAGTATTTT	CASSDSGQGAADTQYF
TRBV14	-	-	TRBJ1-1	TGTGCCAGCAGCCAATCCCGGGTCACTGAAGCTTTCTTT	CASSQSRVTEAFF
TRBV6-2/TRBV6-3	TRBD2	-	TRBJ2-7	TGTGCCAGCAGTGGAAAGCGGGAGGGCCTAGACGAGCAGTACTTC	CASSGKREGLDEQYF
TRBV28	TRBD1	many	TRBJ1-1	TGTGCCAGCAAAAAGGGGGCTCCACTTTCTGAAGCTTTCTTT	CASKKGAPLSEAFF
TRBV3-1	-	-	TRBJ1-1	TGTGCCAGCATCCCGGGTCCCGGGCCCCAGCGTCACACTGAAGCTTTCTTT	CASIPGPGPQRHTEAFF
TRBV29-1	-	many	TRBJ1-2	TGCAGCGCCACGGATGCTAACTATGGCTACACCTTC	CSATDANYGYTF
TRBV27	TRBD2	many	TRBJ2-7	TGTGCCAGCCGGACTAGCGGGGACGTCTCTAAAGAGCAGTACTTC	CASRTSGDVSKEQYF
TRBV2	TRBD2	many	TRBJ2-1	TGTGCCAGCAGTCCGGGACTAGCGGGAAACTACAATGAGCAGTTCTTC	CASSPGLAGNYNEQFF
TRBV5-1	-	-	TRBJ1-4	TGCGCCAGCAGCTTGGAAACGGGAACTAATGAAAAACTGTTTTTT	CASSLETGTNEKLFF
TRBV27	TRBD2	many	TRBJ2-7	TGTGCCAGCAGTTCCTCATTAGCGGGAGGAAACGAGCAGTACTTC	CASSSSLAGGNEQYF
TRBV7-9	TRBD2	many	TRBJ2-2	TGTGCCAGCAGCTCGACTAGCGGGCCGCCCGGGGAGCTGTTTTTT	CASSSTSGPPGELFF
TRBV18	-	-	TRBJ1-2	TGTGCCAGCTCACCACCTCAGCGGAAGGGCTACACCTTC	CASSPPQRKGYTF
TRBV19	-	many	TRBJ1-5	TGTGCCAGTAGTATGATGGGGGATCAGCCCCAGCATTTT	CASSMMGDQPQHF
TRBV3-1	TRBD1	few	TRBJ1-2	TGTGCCAGCAGCCAAACGGACAGGGACTATGGCTACACCTTC	CASSQTDRDYGYTF
TRBV7-2	TRBD1	many	TRBJ2-7	TGTGCCAGCACCCTGGTCCAGGGGGTTTCCTACGAGCAGTACTTC	CASTLVQGVSYEQYF